The rows below give T cell receptor beta chains drawn from one sample of a study of cytomegalovirus exposure and HLA in healthy donors. Profiling relied on immunoSEQ multiplex PCR, and the TCRdb table lists in-frame clones only, not all of them. The sample has roughly 200,000 clones, 75% to 85% seen once; the top ten hold around 3%. The sample consisted of PBMCs. The receptor source for this set is a woman between 40 and 55 years old in good health and CMV-seronegative. CDR3s include the opening cysteine and the closing phenylalanine or tryptophan. The D gene is left open where the match is weak. Part of the rows lack a size; the others show once, few, many or a class for expanded clones.

d_call: TRBD2
clone_size: -
v_call: TRBV28
j_call: TRBJ2-3
cdr3_nt: TGTGCCAGCAGCCAAATCAGCGGGAGGGCCGGCCACACAGATACGCAGTATTTT
cdr3_aa: CASSQISGRAGHTDTQYF

d_call: TRBD1
clone_size: -
v_call: TRBV5-6
j_call: TRBJ1-6
cdr3_nt: TGTGCCAGCAGCTCTTTCGACAGGGGGCTTTCACCCCTCCACTTT
cdr3_aa: CASSSFDRGLSPLHF

d_call: TRBD2
clone_size: -
v_call: TRBV27
j_call: TRBJ2-2
cdr3_nt: TGTGCCAGCAGTTTATGGCTAGCGGGAGCAACCGGGGAGCTGTTTTTT
cdr3_aa: CASSLWLAGATGELFF

d_call: TRBD2
clone_size: -
v_call: TRBV6-5
j_call: TRBJ2-4
cdr3_nt: TGTGCCAGCAGTAGCGGGGCTTTTGTCAAAAACATTCAGTACTTC
cdr3_aa: CASSSGAFVKNIQYF

d_call: TRBD1
clone_size: -
v_call: TRBV6-5
j_call: TRBJ1-2
cdr3_nt: TGTGCCAGCAGTTACGCGGGACAGCGCTATGGCTACACCTTC
cdr3_aa: CASSYAGQRYGYTF

d_call: -
clone_size: once
v_call: TRBV29-1
j_call: TRBJ2-1
cdr3_nt: TGCAGCGTTCCCCCCAACTACAATGAGCAGTTCTTC
cdr3_aa: CSVPPNYNEQFF

d_call: -
clone_size: -
v_call: TRBV5-4
j_call: TRBJ2-5
cdr3_nt: TGTGCCAGCAGCAAAGGGGACTCGGACGCGTACTTC
cdr3_aa: CASSKGDSDAYF

d_call: TRBD2
clone_size: -
v_call: TRBV28
j_call: TRBJ2-7
cdr3_nt: TGTGCCAGCAGTTTTGGGGCTAGCGGGAGCGAGCAGTACTTC
cdr3_aa: CASSFGASGSEQYF

d_call: -
clone_size: once
v_call: TRBV28
j_call: TRBJ1-1
cdr3_nt: TGTGCCAGCACGGGGGGGTACACTGAAGCTTTCTTT
cdr3_aa: CASTGGYTEAFF

d_call: -
clone_size: -
v_call: TRBV28
j_call: TRBJ1-2
cdr3_nt: TGTGCCAGCAGTCTACCCGGGGGGCCCTATGGCTACACCTTC
cdr3_aa: CASSLPGGPYGYTF

d_call: -
clone_size: -
v_call: TRBV9
j_call: TRBJ2-7
cdr3_nt: TGTGCCAGCAGCGTCGGCCTAGTTGAGACAGGCCGTGGCTACGAGCAGTACTTC
cdr3_aa: CASSVGLVETGRGYEQYF

d_call: TRBD1
clone_size: -
v_call: TRBV13
j_call: TRBJ1-2
cdr3_nt: TGTGCCAGCAGCCCCATGGGGACAGGGGTCGGCTACACCTTC
cdr3_aa: CASSPMGTGVGYTF

d_call: -
clone_size: -
v_call: TRBV20-1
j_call: TRBJ1-1
cdr3_nt: TGCAGTGCCCGTAGAAACACTGAAGCTTTCTTT
cdr3_aa: CSARRNTEAFF

d_call: -
clone_size: -
v_call: TRBV27
j_call: TRBJ2-7
cdr3_nt: TGTGCCAGCAGTTTTGGGGGGCGGGAGAGTTACGAGCAGTACTTC
cdr3_aa: CASSFGGRESYEQYF

d_call: TRBD1
clone_size: once
v_call: TRBV4-1
j_call: TRBJ2-7
cdr3_nt: TGCGCCAGCAGCCATCCGACAGGGGGGTACGAGCAGTACTTC
cdr3_aa: CASSHPTGGYEQYF

d_call: TRBD2
clone_size: -
v_call: TRBV5-1
j_call: TRBJ2-7
cdr3_nt: TGCGCCAGCAGCTTGTCAGCGGGAGTGCAATACGAGCAGTACTTC
cdr3_aa: CASSLSAGVQYEQYF

d_call: TRBD1
clone_size: -
v_call: TRBV5-1
j_call: TRBJ2-7
cdr3_nt: TGCGCCAGCAGTTCAGTACAGGGGGCGATCTACGAGCAGTACTTC
cdr3_aa: CASSSVQGAIYEQYF

d_call: -
clone_size: -
v_call: TRBV7-2
j_call: TRBJ1-5
cdr3_nt: TGTGCCAGCAGCTTCCATAGCAATCAGCCCCAGCATTTT
cdr3_aa: CASSFHSNQPQHF

d_call: TRBD2
clone_size: -
v_call: TRBV7-2
j_call: TRBJ2-3
cdr3_nt: TGTGCCAGCAGCTTCCGGACTAGCGGGGGGTCAGATACGCAGTATTTT
cdr3_aa: CASSFRTSGGSDTQYF

d_call: TRBD1
clone_size: once
v_call: TRBV9
j_call: TRBJ2-7
cdr3_nt: TGTGCCAGCAGCGTAGTTCACCAGGGGGCGACCTACGAGCAGTACTTC
cdr3_aa: CASSVVHQGATYEQYF

d_call: -
clone_size: once
v_call: TRBV11-2
j_call: TRBJ2-1
cdr3_nt: TGTGCCAGCAGCTTAGAGGGACTTCACAATGAGCAGTTCTTC
cdr3_aa: CASSLEGLHNEQFF

d_call: TRBD2
clone_size: -
v_call: TRBV10-3
j_call: TRBJ2-1
cdr3_nt: TGTGCCATCAGAGGACTAGCGGGAGGGAACAATGAGCAGTTCTTC
cdr3_aa: CAIRGLAGGNNEQFF

d_call: TRBD1
clone_size: few
v_call: TRBV5-1
j_call: TRBJ1-4
cdr3_nt: TGCGCCAGCAAGGGACAGGGGGCTACTTATGAAAAACTGTTTTTT
cdr3_aa: CASKGQGATYEKLFF

d_call: TRBD2
clone_size: few
v_call: TRBV19
j_call: TRBJ2-7
cdr3_nt: TGTGCCAGTACCAAGACTAGCGGGAGTCTAGGGGAGCAGTACTTC
cdr3_aa: CASTKTSGSLGEQYF

d_call: TRBD2
clone_size: -
v_call: TRBV9
j_call: TRBJ2-1
cdr3_nt: TGTGCCAGCAGCGTAGGGTCAGCGGGAGTCCTCGGTGACAATGAGCAGTTCTTC
cdr3_aa: CASSVGSAGVLGDNEQFF

d_call: TRBD2
clone_size: -
v_call: TRBV9
j_call: TRBJ2-7
cdr3_nt: TGTGCCAGCAGCGCAAGCGGGAGGGCCCACGAGCAGTACTTC
cdr3_aa: CASSASGRAHEQYF

d_call: -
clone_size: -
v_call: TRBV28
j_call: TRBJ1-1
cdr3_nt: TGTGCCAGCATAAACGGTCAAAACACTGAAGCTTTCTTT
cdr3_aa: CASINGQNTEAFF

d_call: -
clone_size: -
v_call: TRBV7-9
j_call: TRBJ1-2
cdr3_nt: TGTGCCAGCAGCTTTATTTTAGATGGCTACACCTTC
cdr3_aa: CASSFILDGYTF

d_call: TRBD1
clone_size: -
v_call: TRBV27
j_call: TRBJ2-1
cdr3_nt: TGTGCCAGCACCCCGGGACAGGGATACAATGAGCAGTTCTTC
cdr3_aa: CASTPGQGYNEQFF

d_call: -
clone_size: -
v_call: TRBV7-9
j_call: TRBJ1-1
cdr3_nt: TGTTCCAGCAGCTCTTTTGGGGCGCGGGGTTCTGAAGCTTTCTTT
cdr3_aa: CSSSSFGARGSEAFF

d_call: -
clone_size: once
v_call: TRBV5-4
j_call: TRBJ2-5
cdr3_nt: TGTGCCAGCAGCAACACCGAAGAGACCCAGTACTTC
cdr3_aa: CASSNTEETQYF

d_call: -
clone_size: few
v_call: TRBV2
j_call: TRBJ2-7
cdr3_nt: TGTGCCAGCAGTGTTCACTCCCCCTACGAGCAGTACTTC
cdr3_aa: CASSVHSPYEQYF

d_call: -
clone_size: -
v_call: TRBV4-1
j_call: TRBJ2-7
cdr3_nt: TGCGCCAGCAGCCAAGATCCCACGGGTTCCTACGAGCAGTACTTC
cdr3_aa: CASSQDPTGSYEQYF